The 15 T cell receptor beta chains below come from one sample, sequenced in a study of cytomegalovirus exposure and HLA in healthy donors (dated by TCRdb to 2015 to 2018). Receptor amplification or capture employed the immunoSEQ multiplex PCR assay. For the multiplex PCR, a mixture combining 60 forward primers for TCR Vbeta segments and 13 reverse primers for TCR Jbeta segments was used. TCRdb took over this immuneACCESS table, retaining in-frame rearrangements with V and J assigned. Such tables are incomplete; in checked studies, under half of the missing clones stem from an unresolved V gene, and the remainder is unexplained. The table for this sample lists 150,000 to 200,000 clones; 60% to 80% of them were counted only once. Of the sample, more than 13% is held by the ten largest clones. Sequenced input: PBMCs. Every receptor here comes from a man over 45 in good health and CMV-seropositive.

J is TRBJ2-5 and V is TRBV7-9, with TRBD2 identical over 8 bases. Germline-derived CDR1 and CDR2 are SEHNR and FQNEAQ (reference sequence). Trimming at V came to 8 bases and at J to 4 bases, leaving 6 bases not matched to a gene. CDR3 size: 13 residues. This CDR3 is CASALAGPETQYF. In nucleotides, the CDR3 is TGTGCCAGCGCGTTAGCGGGGCCAGAGACCCAGTACTTC.

This chain connects TRBV28 to TRBJ1-2; D remains unclear. This CDR3 has 14 residues. Trimming left V 6 bases short and J 8 bases short, with 19 bases between. From germline, CDR1 is MDHEN and CDR2 SYDVKM. The CDR3 loop reads CASRLEVTDLGYTF. The CDR3 nucleotides read TGTGCCAGCAGGTTGGAGGTCACAGACTTAGGCTACACCTTC.

The V gene is TRBV28, the J gene TRBJ1-2; D is perhaps TRBD1 (6 bases). The CDR3 runs 15 residues. Germline CDR1 and CDR2: MDHEN and SYDVKM. Between the trimmed V and J ends, which lost 3 bases and 7 bases, there was a span of 18 bases. This CDR3 is CASSFFRWGPGGYTF. The CDR3, as DNA: TGTGCCAGCAGTTTTTTCAGATGGGGGCCTGGTGGCTACACCTTC.

The rearrangement links TRBV6-5 to TRBJ2-3; D not resolved. The CDR3 spans 15 residues. Trimming removed 0 bases at V and 6 bases at J, with 13 bases between. Germline values: CDR1 MNHEY, CDR2 SVGAGI. CDR3: CASSYSLSGVDTQYF. CDR3 sequence (DNA): TGTGCCAGCAGTTACTCATTGTCGGGTGTCGATACGCAGTATTTT.

This sequence joins TRBV28 and TRBJ1-3, with a possible D match to TRBD1 (5 bases). CDR1 is MDHEN and CDR2 is SYDVKM in the germline V gene. V lost 5 bases and J 2 bases, leaving 10 bases between the germline ends. The CDR3 contains 14 residues. The CDR3 loop is CASSLETAGNTIYF. CDR3 nucleotides: TGTGCCAGCAGTCTCGAGACAGCTGGAAACACCATATATTTT.

The V call is TRBV25-1, the J call TRBJ2-5, with a weak D call TRBD2 (6 bases). CDR1 and CDR2 (germline): MGHDK, SYGVNS. This CDR3 is built from 18 residues. The ends were cut back, 1 base at V and 2 bases at J, with 20 bases in the middle. CDR3 sequence reads: CASSESLFAREKQETQYF. DNA of the CDR3: TGTGCCAGCAGTGAATCTCTTTTTGCACGGGAGAAACAAGAGACCCAGTACTTC. Using reference TRBV25-1 and TRBJ2-5 for the parts outside the CDR3, the full variable domain is EADIYQTPRYLVIGTGKKITLECSQTMGHDKMYWYQQDPGMELHLIHYSYGVNSTEKGDLSSESTVSRIRTEHFPLTLESARPSHTSQYLCASSESLFAREKQETQYFGPGTRLLVL.

The V call is TRBV6-4, the J call TRBJ1-6; 9 positions agree with TRBD1. Per the germline V gene, CDR1 is MRHNA and CDR2 is SNTAGT. The trim removed 5 bases at V and 10 bases at J, leaving 9 bases unmatched. The CDR3 extends over 15 amino acids. CDR3 protein: CASSPTGTGSSPLHF. DNA of the CDR3: TGTGCCAGCAGTCCGACCGGGACAGGGTCCTCACCCCTCCACTTT.

This clone was observed once. The V and J genes are TRBV7-2 and TRBJ2-3; 13 positions agree with TRBD2. The CDR3 has 16 amino acids. The V segment lost 7 bases and the J segment 2 bases; nucleotides outside the gene matches: 6. Germline values: CDR1 SGHTA, CDR2 FQGNSA. For the CDR3, the DNA is TGTGCCAGCACCCCACTAGCGGGGGGGGCCACAGATACGCAGTATTTT. This codes for CASTPLAGGATDTQYF.

This clone was seen a few times. This chain joins TRBV6-1 and TRBJ2-1, with 9 bases lining up with TRBD2. The CDR3 is 16 residues long. Germline lookup yields CDR1 MNHNS and CDR2 SASEGT. V lost 1 base to trimming and J lost 10 bases; unmatched junction nucleotides: 11. CDR3 nucleotide sequence: TGTGCCAGCAGTGAAGTCGGTAGCGGGGGCCCGGAGGAGCAGTTCTTC. This sequence encodes CASSEVGSGGPEEQFF.

This chain connects TRBV5-1 to TRBJ1-1; D unresolved. CDR1 is SGHRS, CDR2 YFSETQ, per germline. V lost 0 bases and J lost 3, with 6 bases in between. This CDR3 has 13 amino acids. The CDR3 region has the DNA TGCGCCAGCAGCTTGGCCGTCGACACTGAAGCTTTCTTT. Translation gives CASSLAVDTEAFF.

The chain carries TRBV5-8 and TRBJ2-7, with 11 bases identical to TRBD1. From germline, CDR1 is SGHTS and CDR2 YDEGEE. J was trimmed by 6 bases and V by 6 bases; bases with no gene match: 8. There are 14 residues in the CDR3. The DNA for the CDR3 is TGTGCCAGCACCGGGGACAGGGGGGAAGTCGAGCAGTACTTC. Translation: CASTGDRGEVEQYF.

This clone was seen a few times. V is TRBV5-6 and J is TRBJ2-1; TRBD2 matches 9 bases. CDR1 and CDR2 (germline): SGHDT, YYEEEE. V lost 2 bases, J lost 4 bases, and 4 bases stayed unmatched. The length of the CDR3 is 15 residues. CDR3 coding DNA: TGTGCCAGCAGCTTCCCGACTAGCGGATACAATGAGCAGTTCTTC. Translation gives CASSFPTSGYNEQFF. The full variable domain, in which reference TRBV5-6 and TRBJ2-1 provide the parts outside the CDR3, is DAGVTQSPTHLIKTRGQQVTLRCSPKSGHDTVSWYQQALGQGPQFIFQYYEEEERQRGNFPDRFSGHQFPNYSSELNVNALLLGDSALYLCASSFPTSGYNEQFFGPGTRLTVL.

This clone showed up just once. The CDR3 sequence is CASSEGTGGTNQPQHF. The CDR3 DNA follows: TGTGCCAGCAGTGAAGGGACAGGGGGCACTAATCAGCCCCAGCATTTT. The chain recombines TRBV2 with TRBJ1-5; 11 bases map to TRBD1. From germline, CDR1 is SNHLY and CDR2 FYNNEI. This CDR3 comprises 16 residues. The junction had 3 bases not matched to a gene; V was cut back by 1 base and J by 4 bases.

The genes are TRBV6-5 and TRBJ2-7; 7 bases agree with TRBD1. CDR3 length equals 12 residues. Germline CDR1 is MNHEY and CDR2 is SVGAGI. J gave up 6 bases and V 4 bases, and 3 bases lay outside the gene matches. The DNA for the CDR3 is TGTGCCAGCAGTTCGTACAGGGGCGAGCAGTACTTC. Its translation is CASSSYRGEQYF.

The table lists this clone with a count of one. This chain uses TRBV11-2 with TRBJ1-2; perhaps TRBD1 as D (6 bases). The V and J ends lost 5 bases and 1 base respectively, with 14 bases between them. Per the germline V gene, CDR1 is SGHAT and CDR2 is FQNNGV. The CDR3 consists of 15 residues. DNA for the CDR3: TGTGCCAGCAGCCCATCGACAGGATATAACTATGGCTACACCTTC. Translating gives CASSPSTGYNYGYTF.